What follows describes a single T cell receptor beta chain. The antigen it recognizes is unknown. Per-nucleotide qualities are absent, and no much larger clonotype sits a single base away. The entry originates in a study of response to subunit inactivated influenza vaccine (dated 2018 in TCRdb). Concerning the study at large: To follow how T cells responded to a trivalent subunit inactivated influenza vaccine, the researchers relied on deep quantitative profiling of the T cell receptor repertoire. The paper's findings and limits, for the study overall: The authors suggested that each seasonal influenza vaccination may recruit only a limited number of new T cells.

Libraries were built with RT-PCR. For sequencing, an Illumina HiSeq 2500 was employed. Clones were called with MiXCR by TCRdb after fastp trimmed the public reads at Q25, and only in-frame beta chains were retained. Records with the same CDR3 protein are collapsed into one entry carrying the most frequent genes and DNA. The sample includes roughly 780,000 distinct CDR3 sequences, with roughly 18% observed a single time. The ten largest clonotypes hold about 11% of the sample. Looking up the germline V gene (reference sequence) yields CDR1 SGHKS and CDR2 YYEKEE. Including the terminal cysteine and phenylalanine, the CDR3 comprises 17 residues. The sequence is cut down to CDR3 DNA, 51 bases in frame from base 1. Relative to germline, V is missing 0 bases and J is missing 0 bases, with 9 bases of the junction outside any gene match.

The material sequenced was PBMCs from blood, taken more than 4 days after vaccination. The clonotype was recovered from a man aged 45 to 65 who received an inactivated influenza vaccine. Donor details come from another sample of the same person, matched by shared clones. The rearrangement joined TRBV5-5 to TRBJ2-7; TRBD1 agrees with 7 junctional bases. In nucleotide form, the sequence is TGTGCCAGCAGCTTGGTTGGCCGACAGGGTTTCTCCTACGAGCAGTACTTC. Translated, this gives CASSLVGRQGFSYEQYF.